This T cell receptor (beta chain) was profiled in a study of immune heterogeneity within non-small cell lung tumors. Across the whole study: Histologically, 4 tumors were squamous cell carcinomas and approximately eleven were non-squamous carcinomas. The remaining 1 tumor was not otherwise specified. Study-wide points: Tumor sites in a patient shared identical dominant CDR3 beta clonotypes and also carried site-unique high-frequency clones. Between individual patients, the high-frequency T-cell receptor beta clonotypes largely differed.

With 32 V and 13 J primers, multiplex PCR amplified the TCR beta CDR3. TCRdb called the multiplex PCR reads again in MiXCR, with one record for every CDR3 protein. The profile shows more than 9,000 distinct CDR3 sequences, just under 30% of them singletons. As regards this clonotype: Antigen: not known. This could be a read error, since a much larger clone is one nucleotide away.

This CDR3 is 13 amino acids long. Germline values: CDR1 MNHEY, CDR2 SMNVEV (reference sequence). Bulk tumor genomic DNA was the template, and each sample received 600 to 700 ng. From each primary tumor, several far-apart biopsies were obtained during surgery. Patients underwent curative surgery for non-small cell lung cancer (untreated and newly diagnosed). Individuals who provided samples were patients with newly diagnosed non-small cell lung cancer who were having surgery with curative intent. The sequence came from a woman aged 60 to 75 with non-small cell lung cancer. The sample comprised lung tumor tissue. The chain has TRBV27 and TRBJ2-3; D is ambiguous. CDR3 sequence: CASSLSSTDTHYF. The CDR3 DNA is TGTGCCAGCAGTTTATCGAGCACAGATACGCATTATTTT.